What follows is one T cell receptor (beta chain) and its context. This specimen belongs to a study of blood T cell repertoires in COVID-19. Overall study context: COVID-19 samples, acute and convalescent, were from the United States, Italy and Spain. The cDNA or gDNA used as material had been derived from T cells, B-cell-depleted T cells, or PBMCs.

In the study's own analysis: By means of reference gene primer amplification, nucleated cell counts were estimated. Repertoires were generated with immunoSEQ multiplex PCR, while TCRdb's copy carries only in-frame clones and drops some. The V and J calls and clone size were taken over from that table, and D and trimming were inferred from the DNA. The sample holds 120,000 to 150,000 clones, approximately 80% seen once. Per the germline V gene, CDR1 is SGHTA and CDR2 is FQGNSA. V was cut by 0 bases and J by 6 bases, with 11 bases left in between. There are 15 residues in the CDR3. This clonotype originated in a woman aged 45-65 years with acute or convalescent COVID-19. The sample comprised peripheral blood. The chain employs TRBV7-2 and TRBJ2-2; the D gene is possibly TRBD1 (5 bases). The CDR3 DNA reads TGTGCCAGCAGCTTAGCTGGGGCAATCGCCGGGGAGCTGTTTTTT. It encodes CASSLAGAIAGELFF.